The next 8 T cell receptor beta chains were all read from a single sample in a study of a mutant IDH1 vaccine in newly diagnosed glioma. Their recognized antigens are unknown. The sample's time point: week 11, during vaccination. Each vaccine dose was 300 ug of mutant IDH1 20-mer peptide, with topical imiquimod. Sequenced by immunoSEQ multiplex PCR; TCRdb stores in-frame clones only, minus some. The repertoire includes around 120,000 clones, just under 80% of them detected once, and 4.5% to 6% sits in the top ten. This specimen was PBMCs, taken from a glioma patient whose treatment included an IDH1 peptide vaccine. Every receptor here comes from a man aged 40-49 years with glioma.

This clone was seen more than once but under ten times. This chain joins TRBV18 and TRBJ1-1; 9 bases map to TRBD1. The V and J ends lost 6 bases and 3 bases, in that order; junction bases with no gene match: 2. The CDR3 runs 13 residues. CDR1 and CDR2 from the germline V gene are KGHSH and LQKENI. CDR3 sequence reads: CASSRTGDTEAFF. CDR3 nucleotide sequence: TGTGCCAGCTCGAGGACAGGGGACACTGAAGCTTTCTTT. The entire variable domain, with the rest obtained from reference TRBV18 and TRBJ1-1, is as follows: NAGVMQNPRHLVRRRGQEARLRCSPMKGHSHVYWYRQLPEEGLKFMVYLQKENIIDESGMPKERFSAEFPKEGPSILRIQQVVRGDSAAYFCASSRTGDTEAFFGQGTRLTVV.

V and J are TRBV27 and TRBJ1-6; possibly TRBD1 for D (6 bases). The CDR3 sequence is 15 residues long. Germline-derived CDR1 and CDR2 are MNHEY and SMNVEV (reference sequence). Trimming left V 8 bases short and J 7 bases short, with 18 bases between. The CDR3 DNA reads TGTGCCAGCTGCGTACCGGGACATTCAAATTCACCCCTCCACTTT. Its translation: CASCVPGHSNSPLHF.

The chain combines TRBV5-6 with TRBJ1-6; 7 nucleotides agree with TRBD1. V lost 5 bases and J lost 4; bases outside the gene matches: 0. The germline CDR1 and CDR2 sequences are SGHDT and YYEEEE. The CDR3 runs 13 residues. CDR3 nucleotides: TGTGCCAGCAGGACAGGGTATAATTCACCCCTCCACTTT. As protein: CASRTGYNSPLHF.

This chain connects TRBV5-6 to TRBJ2-5, with 10 bases matching TRBD1. The V gene's germline CDR1 is SGHDT and CDR2 YYEEEE. The V segment lost 5 bases and the J segment 4 bases; nucleotides outside the gene matches: 8. The CDR3 contains 15 residues. CDR3 sequence (DNA): TGTGCCAGCAGATCCGGGACAGGGGTCGGAGAGACCCAGTACTTC. Protein sequence: CASRSGTGVGETQYF.

CDR3 bases: TGTGCCAGCAGTCCGGATGGGGTCTATGGCTACACCTTC. Its translation: CASSPDGVYGYTF. The chain joins TRBV7-2 to TRBJ1-2; no firm D call. Germline assignment: CDR1 SGHTA and CDR2 FQGNSA. Trimming took off 6 bases at V and 4 bases at J, with 12 bases between the two ends. The CDR3 runs 13 residues.

The genes are TRBV19 and TRBJ2-1, with 7 bases identical to TRBD1. The CDR3 runs 15 residues. The V segment lost 6 bases and the J segment 2 bases; nucleotides outside the gene matches: 7. The germline CDR1 and CDR2 sequences are LNHDA and SQIVND (reference sequence). This chain's CDR3 is CASRMDRSPYNEQFF. In DNA, the CDR3 is TGTGCCAGTAGGATGGACAGGAGTCCCTACAATGAGCAGTTCTTC.

CDR3 region: CASSFSNEKLFF. As DNA, the CDR3 is TGTGCCAGCAGCTTTTCGAATGAAAAACTGTTTTTT. J is TRBJ1-4 and V is TRBV14; no reliable D call. Trimming removed 5 bases at V and 5 bases at J, with 6 bases between. Germline CDR1 SGHDN, CDR2 FVKESK. The CDR3 has 12 residues.

The chain uses TRBV7-9 and TRBJ1-2; the D gene is possibly TRBD1 (6 bases). The CDR3 totals 13 residues. CDR1 and CDR2 (germline): SEHNR, FQNEAQ (reference sequence). V shed 5 bases and J shed 8 bases, with 15 bases lying between them. The CDR3 nucleotides are TGTGCCAGCAGCCTAGTCCAGGGGCTCGGCTACACCTTC. Translation gives CASSLVQGLGYTF.